This entry is about one T cell receptor beta chain. This sample is drawn from a study of T cell changes during pregnancy in multiple sclerosis. This CDR3 has 14 amino acids. Trimming removed 3 bases from V and 6 bases from J; junction bases left unmatched: 4. Germline CDR1 LGHNA, CDR2 YNFKEQ. Generated by immunoSEQ multiplex PCR, the TCRdb table keeps only in-frame clones and is missing some. The table has approximately 90,000 clones, over 90% seen once. The chain combines TRBV4-2 with TRBJ1-5; 8 nucleotides align to TRBD1. The TCR originated in a female donor with multiple sclerosis, enrolled in a pregnancy study. The sequenced sample was peripheral blood, obtained in the third trimester of pregnancy. The CDR3 loop reads CASSQTGEGQPQHF. The CDR3 DNA reads TGTGCCAGCAGCCAGACAGGGGAGGGTCAGCCCCAGCATTTT.